This note documents a single T cell receptor beta chain sequence. The CDR3 loop spans 14 amino acids. V was trimmed by 7 bases and J by 7 bases, leaving 19 bases between them. CDR1 is SNHLY, CDR2 FYNNEI, per germline. Indicated time point: pretreatment peripheral blood. Spiked synthetic TCR analogs estimated absolute template abundance per PCR. The data were produced by immunoSEQ multiplex PCR, yet TCRdb's version contains in-frame clones alone and is incomplete. The sample yields approximately 55,000 clones, around 83% seen once. This entry belongs to a study of PD-L1 blockade in urothelial cancer. Study context: Males with urothelial cancer arising in the bladder constituted most of the 29 patients.

Specimen: PBMCs, collected around atezolizumab (anti-PD-L1) treatment. The sequence derives from a man in his 60s with urothelial cancer. This chain links TRBV2 with TRBJ1-2, with D maybe TRBD1 (6 bases). CDR3 residues: CASTPYGTSGGYTF. CDR3 sequence (DNA): TGTGCCAGCACCCCATATGGGACATCGGGTGGCTACACCTTC.